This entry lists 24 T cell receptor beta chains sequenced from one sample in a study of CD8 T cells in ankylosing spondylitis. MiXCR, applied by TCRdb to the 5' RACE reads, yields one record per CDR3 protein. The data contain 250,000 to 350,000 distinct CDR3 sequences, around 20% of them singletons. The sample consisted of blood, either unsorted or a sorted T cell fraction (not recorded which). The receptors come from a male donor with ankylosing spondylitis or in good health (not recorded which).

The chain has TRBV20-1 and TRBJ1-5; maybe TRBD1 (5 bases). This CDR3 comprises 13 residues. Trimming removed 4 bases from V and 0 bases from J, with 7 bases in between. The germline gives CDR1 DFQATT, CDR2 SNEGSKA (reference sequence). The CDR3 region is CSAIGDSNQPQHF. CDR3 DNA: TGCAGTGCTATAGGGGATAGCAATCAGCCCCAGCATTTT.

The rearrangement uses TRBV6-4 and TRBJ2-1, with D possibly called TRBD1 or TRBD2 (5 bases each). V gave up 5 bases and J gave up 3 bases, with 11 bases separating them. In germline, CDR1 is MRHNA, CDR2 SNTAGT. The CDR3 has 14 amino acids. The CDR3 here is CASSRDHLYNEQFF. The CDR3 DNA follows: TGTGCCAGCAGTCGGGACCACCTCTACAATGAGCAGTTCTTC.

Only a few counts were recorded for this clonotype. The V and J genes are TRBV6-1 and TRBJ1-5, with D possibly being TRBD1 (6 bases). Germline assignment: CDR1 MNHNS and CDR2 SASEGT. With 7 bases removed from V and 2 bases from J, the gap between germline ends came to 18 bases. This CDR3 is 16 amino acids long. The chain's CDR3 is CASMPQGQRGNQPQHF. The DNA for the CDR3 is TGTGCCAGCATGCCACAGGGCCAGAGGGGCAATCAGCCCCAGCATTTT.

In DNA form, the CDR3 reads TGCAGCGTTGAAGTACGGCTAGCGGGGGAGACCCAGTACTTC. As protein: CSVEVRLAGETQYF. The rearrangement links TRBV29-1 to TRBJ2-5; TRBD2 matches at 9 bases. Germline trimming cut 1 base from V and 5 bases from J; bases unmatched to any gene: 5. Germline assignment: CDR1 SQVTM and CDR2 ANQGSEA. CDR3 length: 14 residues.

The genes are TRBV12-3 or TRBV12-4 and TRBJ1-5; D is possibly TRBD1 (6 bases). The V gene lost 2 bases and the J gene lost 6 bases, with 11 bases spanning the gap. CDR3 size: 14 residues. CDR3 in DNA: TGTGCCAGCAGTTTAATGGGGGCCGGTCAGCCCCAGCATTTT. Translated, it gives CASSLMGAGQPQHF.

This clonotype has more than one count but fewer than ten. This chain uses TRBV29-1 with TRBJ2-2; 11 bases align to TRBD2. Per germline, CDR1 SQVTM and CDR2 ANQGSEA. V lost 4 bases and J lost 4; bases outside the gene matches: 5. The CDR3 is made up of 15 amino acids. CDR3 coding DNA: TGCAGCGTTGGAACTAGCGGGGGTGGCACCGGGGAGCTGTTTTTT. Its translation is CSVGTSGGGTGELFF.

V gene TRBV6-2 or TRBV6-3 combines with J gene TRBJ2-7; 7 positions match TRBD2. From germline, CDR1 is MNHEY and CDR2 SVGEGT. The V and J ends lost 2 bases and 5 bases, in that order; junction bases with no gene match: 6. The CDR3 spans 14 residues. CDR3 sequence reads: CASSYSGTSNEQYV. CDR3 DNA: TGTGCCAGCAGTTACAGCGGGACGTCGAACGAGCAGTACGTC.

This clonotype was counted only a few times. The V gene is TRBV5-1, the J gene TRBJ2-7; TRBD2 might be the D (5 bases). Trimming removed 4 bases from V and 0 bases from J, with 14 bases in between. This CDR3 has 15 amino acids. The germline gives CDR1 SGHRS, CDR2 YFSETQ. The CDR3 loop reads CASSTDSWGSYEQYV. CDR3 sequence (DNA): TGCGCCAGCAGCACGGACTCCTGGGGCTCCTACGAGCAGTACGTC.

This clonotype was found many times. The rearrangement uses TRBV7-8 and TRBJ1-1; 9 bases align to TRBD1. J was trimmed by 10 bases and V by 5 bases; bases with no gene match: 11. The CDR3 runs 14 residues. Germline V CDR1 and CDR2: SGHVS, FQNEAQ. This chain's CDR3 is CASSPRDRVLVAFF. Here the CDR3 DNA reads TGTGCCAGCAGCCCCCGGGACAGGGTTTTGGTAGCTTTCTTT. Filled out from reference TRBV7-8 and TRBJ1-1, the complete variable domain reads GAGVSQSPRYKVAKRGQDVALRCDPISGHVSLFWYQQALGQGPEFLTYFQNEAQLDKSGLPSDRFFAERPEGSVSTLKIQRTQQEDSAVYLCASSPRDRVLVAFFGQGTRLTVV.

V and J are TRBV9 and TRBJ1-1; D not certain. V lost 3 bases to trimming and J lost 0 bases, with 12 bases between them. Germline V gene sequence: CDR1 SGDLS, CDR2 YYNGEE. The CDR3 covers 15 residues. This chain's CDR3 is CASSAAGYMNTEAFF. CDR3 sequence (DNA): TGTGCCAGCAGCGCGGCGGGATACATGAACACTGAAGCTTTCTTT.

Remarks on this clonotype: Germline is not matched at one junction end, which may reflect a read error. The CDR3, as DNA: TGTACCAGCAGTTTAGCGGGAGGACAGGGTGGGAGCAATCAGCCCCAGCATTTT. This translates into CTSSLAGGQGGSNQPQHF. This chain connects TRBV2 to TRBJ1-5; TRBD1 matches at 8 bases. Per germline, CDR1 SNHLY and CDR2 FYNNEI. There are 18 residues in the CDR3.

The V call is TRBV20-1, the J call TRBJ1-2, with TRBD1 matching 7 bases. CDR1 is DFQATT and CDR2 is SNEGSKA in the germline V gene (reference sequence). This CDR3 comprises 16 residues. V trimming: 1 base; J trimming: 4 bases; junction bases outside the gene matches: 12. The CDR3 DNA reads TGCAGTGCTAGAGCCATCGGACAGGAAAATTCCTATGGCTACACCTTC. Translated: CSARAIGQENSYGYTF.

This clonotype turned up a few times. The CDR3 protein is CASSVIWDMNTEAFF. The CDR3 nucleotides read TGTGCCAGCAGCGTAATATGGGACATGAACACTGAAGCTTTCTTT. The J gene is TRBJ1-1, the V gene TRBV9, with D perhaps TRBD1 (6 bases). Trimming cost V 1 base and J 0 bases, with 10 bases left between them. The germline V gene encodes CDR1 SGDLS and CDR2 YYNGEE. This CDR3 spans 15 amino acids. Filled out from reference TRBV9 and TRBJ1-1, the complete variable domain reads DSGVTQTPKHLITATGQRVTLRCSPRSGDLSVYWYQQSLDQGLQFLIQYYNGEERAKGNILERFSAQQFPDLHSELNLSSLELGDSALYFCASSVIWDMNTEAFFGQGTRLTVV.

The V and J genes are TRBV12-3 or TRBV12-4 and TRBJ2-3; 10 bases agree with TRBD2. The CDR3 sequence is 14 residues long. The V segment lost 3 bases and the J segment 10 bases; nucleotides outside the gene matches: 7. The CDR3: CASSFGAGGPAQYF. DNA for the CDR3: TGTGCCAGCAGTTTTGGAGCGGGAGGGCCTGCGCAGTATTTT.

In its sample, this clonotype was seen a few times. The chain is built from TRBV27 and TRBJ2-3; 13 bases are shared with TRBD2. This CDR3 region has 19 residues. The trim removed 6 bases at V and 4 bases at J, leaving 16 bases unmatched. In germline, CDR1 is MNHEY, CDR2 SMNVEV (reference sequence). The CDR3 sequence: CASSRRGLGLAGTSDTQYF. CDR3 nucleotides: TGTGCCAGCAGCCGCAGGGGGTTGGGACTAGCGGGAACGTCAGATACGCAGTATTTT.

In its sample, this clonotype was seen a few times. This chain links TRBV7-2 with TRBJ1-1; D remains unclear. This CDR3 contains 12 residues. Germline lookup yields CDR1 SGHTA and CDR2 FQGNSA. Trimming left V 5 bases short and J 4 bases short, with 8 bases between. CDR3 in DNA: TGTGCCAGCAGCCAACGCCCCACTGAAGCTTTCTTT. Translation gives CASSQRPTEAFF.

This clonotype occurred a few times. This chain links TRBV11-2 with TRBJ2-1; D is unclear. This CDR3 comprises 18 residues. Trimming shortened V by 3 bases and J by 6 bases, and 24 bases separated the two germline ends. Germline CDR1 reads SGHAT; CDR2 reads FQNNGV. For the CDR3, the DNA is TGTGCCAGCAGCTTGTCAACTTCGAATTTAGGTTATTTCAATGAGCAGTTCTTC. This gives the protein CASSLSTSNLGYFNEQFF.

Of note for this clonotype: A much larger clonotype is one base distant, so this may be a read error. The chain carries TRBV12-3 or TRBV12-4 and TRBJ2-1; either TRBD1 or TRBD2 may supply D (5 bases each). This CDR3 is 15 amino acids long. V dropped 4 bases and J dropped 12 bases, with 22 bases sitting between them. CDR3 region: CASSYDSHRGVGQFF. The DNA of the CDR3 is TGTGCCAGCAGTTATGACTCCCACCGGGGCGTTGGGCAGTTCTTC.

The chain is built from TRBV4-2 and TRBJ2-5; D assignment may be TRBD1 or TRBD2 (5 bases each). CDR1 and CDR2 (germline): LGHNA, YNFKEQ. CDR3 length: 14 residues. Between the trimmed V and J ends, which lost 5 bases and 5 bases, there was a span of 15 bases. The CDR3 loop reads CASSGPGTGETQYF. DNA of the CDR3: TGTGCCAGCAGCGGACCGGGGACCGGTGAGACCCAGTACTTC.

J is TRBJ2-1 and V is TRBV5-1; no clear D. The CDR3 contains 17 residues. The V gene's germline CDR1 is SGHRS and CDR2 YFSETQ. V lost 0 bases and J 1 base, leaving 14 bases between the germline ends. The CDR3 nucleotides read TGCGCCAGCAGCTTGGGGGTGACGAACCCATCCTACAATGAGCAGTTCTTC. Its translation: CASSLGVTNPSYNEQFF.

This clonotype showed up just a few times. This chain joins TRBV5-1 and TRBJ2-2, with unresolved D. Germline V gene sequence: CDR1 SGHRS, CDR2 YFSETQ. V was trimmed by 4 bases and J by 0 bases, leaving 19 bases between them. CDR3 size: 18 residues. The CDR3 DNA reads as TGCGCCAGCAGCCACTCTAATGGGCCGACATCGAACACCGGGGAGCTGTTTTTT. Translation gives CASSHSNGPTSNTGELFF.

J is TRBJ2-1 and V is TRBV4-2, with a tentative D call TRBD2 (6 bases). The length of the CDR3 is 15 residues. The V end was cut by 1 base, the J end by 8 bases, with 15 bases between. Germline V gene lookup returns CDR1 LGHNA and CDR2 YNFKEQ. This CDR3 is CASSQATRETDEQFF. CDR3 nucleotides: TGTGCCAGCAGCCAAGCTACTCGGGAGACGGATGAGCAGTTCTTC.

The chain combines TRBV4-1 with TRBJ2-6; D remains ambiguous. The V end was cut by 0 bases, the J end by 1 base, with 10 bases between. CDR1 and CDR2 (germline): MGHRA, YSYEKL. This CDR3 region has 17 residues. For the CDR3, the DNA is TGCGCCAGCAGCCAAGAAGTCCAACTGTCTGGGGCCAACGTCCTGACTTTC. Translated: CASSQEVQLSGANVLTF.

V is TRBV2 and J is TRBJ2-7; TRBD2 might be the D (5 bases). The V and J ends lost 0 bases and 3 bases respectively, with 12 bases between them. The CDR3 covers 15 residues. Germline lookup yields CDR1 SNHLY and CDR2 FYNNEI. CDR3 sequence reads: CASSEAPGSYYEQYV. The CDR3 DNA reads TGTGCCAGCAGTGAAGCGCCGGGATCCTACTACGAGCAGTACGTC.